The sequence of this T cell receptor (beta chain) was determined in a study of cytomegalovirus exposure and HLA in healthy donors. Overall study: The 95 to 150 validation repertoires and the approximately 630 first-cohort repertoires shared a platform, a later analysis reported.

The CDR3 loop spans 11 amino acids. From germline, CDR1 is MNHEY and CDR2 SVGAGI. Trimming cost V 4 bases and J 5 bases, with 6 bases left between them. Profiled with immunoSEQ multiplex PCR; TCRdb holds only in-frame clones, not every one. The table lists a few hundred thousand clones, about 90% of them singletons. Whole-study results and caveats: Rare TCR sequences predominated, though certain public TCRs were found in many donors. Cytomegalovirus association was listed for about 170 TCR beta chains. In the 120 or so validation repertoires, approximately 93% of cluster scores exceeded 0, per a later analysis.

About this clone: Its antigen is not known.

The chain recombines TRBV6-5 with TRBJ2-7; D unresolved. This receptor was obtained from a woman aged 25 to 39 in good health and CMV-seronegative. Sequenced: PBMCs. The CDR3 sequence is CASSFLDEQYF. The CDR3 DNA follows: TGTGCCAGCAGTTTCTTAGACGAGCAGTACTTC.